The 28 T cell receptor beta chains below were found in one sample sequenced in a study of control samples from healthy donors and cancer patients. Here immunoSEQ multiplex PCR was the method, and the copy in TCRdb shows in-frame clones only, minus some. The sample contains 68,000 or so clones, 83% of which appear only once. The sample comprised blood. The receptors come from a man aged 60 to 75 in good health.

This clone has only a few counts. CDR3 in DNA: TGTGCCAGTAGTCTTACGGAGGGCACTGAAGCTTTCTTT. This sequence encodes CASSLTEGTEAFF. The rearrangement uses TRBV19 and TRBJ1-1, with D unclear. This CDR3 is 13 amino acids long. The germline V gene has CDR1 LNHDA and CDR2 SQIVND (reference sequence). Trimming removed 5 bases from V and 4 bases from J, with 11 bases in between.

The chain joins TRBV6-5 to TRBJ1-5, with a tentative D call TRBD1 (6 bases). The germline CDR1 and CDR2 sequences are MNHEY and SVGAGI. This CDR3 has 14 amino acids. Between the trimmed V and J ends, which lost 6 bases and 7 bases, there was a span of 16 bases. The CDR3 DNA sequence: TGTGCCAGCAGGACGACAGGATCTCACCAGCCCCAGCATTTT. Residues: CASRTTGSHQPQHF.

This clone was observed once. The junction departs from germline at one end; a sequencing error may be responsible. V and J are TRBV6-1 and TRBJ1-3, with 7 positions matching TRBD1. CDR3 length: 15 amino acids. Germline V gives CDR1 MNHNS, CDR2 SASEGT. The CDR3 DNA is TGTGCCAGCAGGGAAGACAGGGCCGGAGGAAACACCATATATTTT. Protein sequence: CASREDRAGGNTIYF.

CDR3: CASSVGHTREQYF. CDR3 nucleotides: TGTGCCAGCAGCGTAGGTCACACCCGCGAGCAGTACTTC. The rearrangement links TRBV9 to TRBJ2-7; no firm D call. Between the trimmed V and J ends, which lost 0 bases and 6 bases, there was a span of 10 bases. Germline CDR1 SGDLS, CDR2 YYNGEE. This CDR3 is built from 13 residues. The full variable domain, its missing parts supplied by reference TRBV9 and TRBJ2-7, is DSGVTQTPKHLITATGQRVTLRCSPRSGDLSVYWYQQSLDQGLQFLIQYYNGEERAKGNILERFSAQQFPDLHSELNLSSLELGDSALYFCASSVGHTREQYFGPGTRLTVT.

The chain links TRBV7-9 to TRBJ2-7, with a tentative D call TRBD2 (6 bases). This CDR3 has 13 residues. Trimming took off 3 bases at V and 4 bases at J, with 10 bases between the two ends. CDR1 is SEHNR, CDR2 FQNEAQ, per germline (reference sequence). The CDR3 region is CASSFREPYEQYF. The DNA of the CDR3 is TGTGCCAGCAGCTTCCGGGAGCCTTACGAGCAGTACTTC.

The V call is TRBV7-2, the J call TRBJ1-5; D gene uncertain. With 1 base removed from V and 5 bases from J, the gap between germline ends came to 9 bases. CDR1 SGHTA and CDR2 FQGNSA come from the germline V gene. The length of the CDR3 is 14 residues. The CDR3 nucleotides are TGTGCCAGCAGCTTAGGACCAAACCATCAGCCCCAGCATTTT. Amino acids: CASSLGPNHQPQHF.

The chain uses TRBV20-1 and TRBJ2-5; the match to TRBD1 covers 7 bases. Unmatched junction bases numbered 9, after V lost 3 bases and J lost 5 bases. The CDR3 contains 14 residues. CDR1 is DFQATT, CDR2 SNEGSKA, per germline (reference sequence). Written as DNA, the CDR3 is TGCAGTGCTAGTCCGGGACAGTCCATTGAGACCCAGTACTTC. It encodes CSASPGQSIETQYF.

This clone is medium-sized within its sample. The gene calls are TRBV5-6 and TRBJ2-7; D is perhaps TRBD1 (6 bases). The germline gives CDR1 SGHDT, CDR2 YYEEEE. Trimming took 4 bases from V and 0 from J, leaving 11 bases between them. The CDR3 consists of 14 residues. In DNA, the CDR3 is TGTGCCAGCAGCCCAACAGGGAGCTCCTACGAGCAGTACTTC. Translation: CASSPTGSSYEQYF.

V is TRBV7-2 and J is TRBJ1-3, with 9 bases matching TRBD1. The CDR3 spans 14 residues. V gave up 3 bases and J gave up 3 bases; unmatched junction bases: 0. CDR1 is SGHTA and CDR2 is FQGNSA in the germline V gene. The chain's CDR3 is CASSLDRGGNTIYF. In DNA form, the CDR3 reads TGTGCCAGCAGCTTGGACAGGGGTGGAAACACCATATATTTT.

The V gene is TRBV2, the J gene TRBJ2-7; D is uncertain. The CDR3 spans 12 residues. V was pared by 1 base and J by 8 bases, with 9 bases between. Germline assignment: CDR1 SNHLY and CDR2 FYNNEI. In DNA, the CDR3 is TGTGCCAGCAGTGAAGGGGCAGCGAAGCAGTACTTC. This translates into CASSEGAAKQYF.

This clone was observed a handful of times. The V gene is TRBV7-2, the J gene TRBJ2-7; either TRBD1 or TRBD2 may supply D (5 bases each). Deletions cut 3 bases from V and 4 bases from J, with 10 bases between. This CDR3 spans 13 amino acids. Germline CDR1 SGHTA, CDR2 FQGNSA. This chain's CDR3 is CASSFGARYEQYF. In DNA, the CDR3 is TGTGCCAGCAGCTTCGGGGCCCGATACGAGCAGTACTTC.

The chain employs TRBV5-4 and TRBJ1-2; 7 bases line up with TRBD1. The CDR3 is 15 amino acids. J gave up 1 base and V 4 bases, and 7 bases lay outside the gene matches. Per germline, CDR1 SGHNT and CDR2 YYREEE (reference sequence). The CDR3 loop reads CASSDTGANNYGYTF. The CDR3, as DNA: TGTGCCAGCAGCGACACAGGGGCGAATAACTATGGCTACACCTTC. Filled out from reference TRBV5-4 and TRBJ1-2, the complete variable domain reads ETGVTQSPTHLIKTRGQQVTLRCSSQSGHNTVSWYQQALGQGPQFIFQYYREEENGRGNFPPRFSGLQFPNYSSELNVNALELDDSALYLCASSDTGANNYGYTFGSGTRLTVV.

The chain links TRBV9 to TRBJ2-1, with 7 nucleotides matching TRBD2. This CDR3 has 16 amino acids. The V gene end was trimmed by 4 bases and the J gene end by 2 bases; junction bases not matched to a gene: 9. Germline CDR1 reads SGDLS; CDR2 reads YYNGEE. Here the CDR3 DNA reads TGTGCCAGCAGCACCCTAAGCGGGGCCGCCTACAATGAGCAGTTCTTC. This codes for CASSTLSGAAYNEQFF.

The V and J genes are TRBV28 and TRBJ2-7, with 7 bases lining up with TRBD1. V lost 3 bases to trimming and J lost 0 bases; unmatched junction nucleotides: 2. This CDR3 has 14 amino acids. Germline CDR1 is MDHEN and CDR2 is SYDVKM. In DNA, the CDR3 is TGTGCCAGCAGTTTGACAGGGAGCTCCTACGAGCAGTACTTC. It codes for CASSLTGSSYEQYF.

This chain links TRBV19 with TRBJ1-1; no clear D. Trimming removed 3 bases at V and 1 base at J, with 6 bases between. Per the germline V gene, CDR1 is LNHDA and CDR2 is SQIVND (reference sequence). This CDR3 has 13 amino acids. Here the CDR3 reads CASSIGPNTEAFF. CDR3 nucleotides: TGTGCCAGTAGTATCGGCCCGAACACTGAAGCTTTCTTT.

There are a few counts of this clone. The chain recombines TRBV4-3 with TRBJ2-7; perhaps TRBD2 as D (6 bases). The germline gives CDR1 LGHNA, CDR2 YSLEER. This CDR3 contains 14 residues. Trimming pared 5 bases from V and 1 base from J, leaving 12 bases between. This CDR3 is CASSATSNSYEQYF. Here the CDR3 DNA reads TGCGCCAGCAGCGCAACTAGCAATTCCTACGAGCAGTACTTC.

The count of this clone is one. The rearrangement joins TRBV6-4 to TRBJ2-1, with no clear D. V dropped 2 bases and J dropped 7 bases, with 9 bases sitting between them. The CDR3 runs to 13 residues. Per the germline V gene, CDR1 is MRHNA and CDR2 is SNTAGT. The CDR3 nucleotides are TGTGCCAGCAGTGACCAGCTGGGGAATGAGCAGTTCTTC. It is translated as CASSDQLGNEQFF.

The chain has TRBV7-2 and TRBJ2-3; TRBD2 agrees at 7 bases. In germline, CDR1 is SGHTA, CDR2 FQGNSA. V shed 5 bases, J shed 7 bases, and the junction held 3 bases outside the gene matches. The CDR3 totals 12 residues. CDR3 coding DNA: TGTGCCAGCAGCCTGGGACTAAATACGCAGTATTTT. Translated, it gives CASSLGLNTQYF. Full variable domain (missing parts from reference TRBV7-2 and TRBJ2-3): GAGVSQSPSNKVTEKGKDVELRCDPISGHTALYWYRQSLGQGLEFLIYFQGNSAPDKSGLPSDRFSAERTGGSVSTLTIQRTQQEDSAVYLCASSLGLNTQYFGPGTRLTVL.

V is TRBV30 and J is TRBJ1-3; D not resolved. The V gene's germline CDR1 is GTSNPN and CDR2 SVGIG (reference sequence). The CDR3 runs to 13 residues. With 0 bases removed from V and 3 bases from J, the gap between germline ends came to 6 bases. The CDR3 DNA follows: TGTGCCTGGAGTGTAGTGGGTGGAAACACCATATATTTT. It specifies CAWSVVGGNTIYF.

This clone has just a few counts. The J gene is TRBJ1-1, the V gene TRBV19; D is possibly TRBD1 (5 bases). V was pared by 4 bases and J by 1 base, with 19 bases between. This CDR3 has 17 amino acids. Germline V gives CDR1 LNHDA, CDR2 SQIVND (reference sequence). The CDR3 loop is CASSTLLPFDRNTEAFF. DNA for the CDR3: TGTGCCAGTAGTACCCTTTTACCCTTCGACAGGAACACTGAAGCTTTCTTT. Full variable domain (outside the CDR3, taken from reference TRBV19 and TRBJ1-1): DGGITQSPKYLFRKEGQNVTLSCEQNLNHDAMYWYRQDPGQGLRLIYYSQIVNDFQKGDIAEGYSVSREKKESFPLTVTSAQKNPTAFYLCASSTLLPFDRNTEAFFGQGTRLTVV.

This clone was recorded once. The chain links TRBV5-1 to TRBJ2-5; D ambiguous. Germline lookup yields CDR1 SGHRS and CDR2 YFSETQ. CDR3 size: 18 residues. Deletions cut 0 bases from V and 0 bases from J, with 18 bases between. The chain's CDR3 is CASSLGPMGTRDQETQYF. CDR3 nucleotides: TGCGCCAGCAGCTTGGGCCCCATGGGCACCCGAGACCAAGAGACCCAGTACTTC.

The genes are TRBV7-2 and TRBJ1-1; the D is unclear. Deletions cut 1 base from V and 1 base from J, with 10 bases between. Germline values: CDR1 SGHTA, CDR2 FQGNSA. This CDR3 spans 15 amino acids. The CDR3 sequence is CASSLDGLANTEAFF. In DNA form, the CDR3 reads TGTGCCAGCAGCTTAGATGGCCTCGCGAACACTGAAGCTTTCTTT. The whole variable domain, filled in from reference TRBV7-2 and TRBJ1-1, reads GAGVSQSPSNKVTEKGKDVELRCDPISGHTALYWYRQSLGQGLEFLIYFQGNSAPDKSGLPSDRFSAERTGGSVSTLTIQRTQQEDSAVYLCASSLDGLANTEAFFGQGTRLTVV.

The chain couples TRBV6-6 to TRBJ2-1; TRBD2 matches at 8 bases. V lost 8 bases to trimming and J lost 7 bases; unmatched junction nucleotides: 13. This CDR3 spans 15 amino acids. CDR1 and CDR2 (germline): MNHNY, SVGAGI (reference sequence). CDR3 sequence reads: CASQIGTRVRNEQFF. The CDR3 coding sequence is TGTGCCAGCCAGATAGGGACTAGGGTTAGGAATGAGCAGTTCTTC.

CDR3 DNA: TGCGCCAGCAGCTTGGGGGCTAGCGGGAGAAACATTCAGTACTTC. This codes for CASSLGASGRNIQYF. The V call is TRBV5-1, the J call TRBJ2-4; 10 nucleotides line up with TRBD2. Germline CDR1 and CDR2: SGHRS and YFSETQ. V dropped 0 bases and J dropped 6; count of bases not matched to a gene: 3. This CDR3 has 15 amino acids.

This clone showed up just once. The J gene is TRBJ2-1, the V gene TRBV18; 9 bases are shared with TRBD2. Per germline, CDR1 KGHSH and CDR2 LQKENI. The CDR3 extends over 16 amino acids. The V gene end was trimmed by 1 base and the J gene end by 4 bases; junction bases not matched to a gene: 5. The chain's CDR3 is CASSPRRLADYNEQFF. The CDR3 region has the DNA TGTGCCAGCTCACCACGTAGACTAGCGGATTACAATGAGCAGTTCTTC. Full variable domain (rest looked up from reference TRBV18 and TRBJ2-1): NAGVMQNPRHLVRRRGQEARLRCSPMKGHSHVYWYRQLPEEGLKFMVYLQKENIIDESGMPKERFSAEFPKEGPSILRIQQVVRGDSAAYFCASSPRRLADYNEQFFGPGTRLTVL.

In regard to this clone: At one boundary the junction diverges from the germline segment, which might be a read error. The rearrangement links TRBV5-8 to TRBJ2-7; D unclear. The CDR3 runs 12 residues. CDR1 and CDR2 from the germline V gene are SGHTS and YDEGEE. Written as DNA, the CDR3 is TGTGCCAGCAGATTGGGGTTTAGTCTGGAGTACTTC. It yields the protein CASRLGFSLEYF.

V is TRBV10-3 and J is TRBJ1-4; 7 bases are a match to TRBD1. There are 12 residues in the CDR3. The V segment lost 10 bases and the J segment 10 bases; nucleotides outside the gene matches: 9. Germline CDR1 is ENHRY and CDR2 is SYGVKD. The CDR3 loop is CATSRGEGKLFF. The CDR3 DNA is TGTGCCACCTCCAGGGGGGAGGGAAAACTGTTTTTT.

This clone counts as medium-sized. This chain links TRBV19 with TRBJ1-2, with TRBD1 as a possible D gene (6 bases). The CDR3 loop spans 14 amino acids. V was clipped by 4 bases and J by 8 bases, with 17 bases between them. Germline V gene lookup returns CDR1 LNHDA and CDR2 SQIVND (reference sequence). CDR3 sequence (DNA): TGTGCCAGTAGTAATGATTGGGGGGCATCGGGCTACACCTTC. This sequence encodes CASSNDWGASGYTF.